These 19 T cell receptor beta chains were all obtained from the same sample, sequenced in a study of T cell responses to AZD1222 COVID-19 vaccine. Profiled with immunoSEQ multiplex PCR; TCRdb holds only in-frame clones, not every one. Found here are some 140,000 clones, roughly nine tenths of them singletons; the top ten hold around 3%. Sequencing used peripheral blood, obtained on day 0 of AZD1222 vaccination. The receptors originated from an adult in good health.

The gene calls are TRBV18 and TRBJ2-2, with a possible D match to TRBD1 (5 bases). This CDR3 is 15 amino acids long. The germline V gene encodes CDR1 KGHSH and CDR2 LQKENI. V lost 6 bases, J lost 5 bases, and 16 bases lay in between. The CDR3, as DNA: TGTGCCAGCTCGGCTGGACACGCCAGGACCGGGGAGCTGTTTTTT. It translates to CASSAGHARTGELFF.

V gene TRBV28 combines with J gene TRBJ2-7, with D possibly matching TRBD2 (7 bases). The CDR3 totals 16 residues. V dropped 4 bases and J dropped 0 bases, with 16 bases sitting between them. The germline V gene has CDR1 MDHEN and CDR2 SYDVKM. CDR3 sequence reads: CASSWGGGRGSYEQYF. The CDR3 DNA reads as TGTGCCAGCAGTTGGGGCGGGGGCAGGGGCTCCTACGAGCAGTACTTC.

The chain uses TRBV5-6 and TRBJ2-7; D may correspond to TRBD1 or TRBD2 (5 bases each). The CDR3 length is 15 residues. Germline-derived CDR1 and CDR2 are SGHDT and YYEEEE. V was trimmed by 1 base and J by 6 bases, leaving 17 bases between them. CDR3 region: CASSLLGTVGGEQYF. The CDR3 bases are TGTGCCAGCAGCTTGTTAGGGACCGTTGGAGGCGAGCAGTACTTC.

The V gene is TRBV6-6, the J gene TRBJ1-2, with TRBD1 matching over 8 bases. With 5 bases clipped from V and 8 bases from J, the junction kept 4 bases outside the gene matches. Germline lookup yields CDR1 MNHNY and CDR2 SVGAGI (reference sequence). The CDR3 extends over 12 amino acids. The CDR3 nucleotides are TGTGCCAGCAGTGGACAGGGCGGGGGCTACACCTTC. It specifies CASSGQGGGYTF.

The chain joins TRBV6-5 to TRBJ1-5; unclear D gene. The CDR3 extends over 15 amino acids. CDR1 is MNHEY, CDR2 SVGAGI, per germline. V lost 5 bases and J 1 base, leaving 12 bases between the germline ends. The CDR3 protein is CASSRDVRSNQPQHF. CDR3 DNA: TGTGCCAGCAGTCGAGACGTCCGGAGCAATCAGCCCCAGCATTTT.

The chain carries TRBV7-8 and TRBJ2-5; D not resolved. Trimming shortened V by 8 bases and J by 2 bases, and 15 bases separated the two germline ends. Germline-derived CDR1 and CDR2 are SGHVS and FQNEAQ. This CDR3 has 14 amino acids. The DNA for the CDR3 is TGTGCCAGCGCCCGGGCCTCGAATCAAGAGACCCAGTACTTC. Translation: CASARASNQETQYF.

This rearrangement joins TRBV6-5 to TRBJ1-5; tentative D call: TRBD1 (6 bases). Germline V gives CDR1 MNHEY, CDR2 SVGAGI. The CDR3 runs 15 residues. V lost 4 bases, J lost 6 bases, and 16 bases lay in between. The CDR3, as DNA: TGTGCCAGCAGTTCGGGACAAGGGTCCGGTCAGCCCCAGCATTTT. Translated: CASSSGQGSGQPQHF.

The J gene is TRBJ1-5, the V gene TRBV20-1; D is possibly TRBD1 (6 bases). V lost 3 bases and J 0 bases, leaving 12 bases between the germline ends. The CDR3 is 15 residues long. The V gene's germline CDR1 is DFQATT and CDR2 SNEGSKA (reference sequence). The CDR3 coding sequence is TGCAGTGCTAGTCCGAGGGGGAATAGCAATCAGCCCCAGCATTTT. Translated, it gives CSASPRGNSNQPQHF.

The chain joins TRBV28 to TRBJ1-1; TRBD1 might be the D (5 bases). Germline V gene sequence: CDR1 MDHEN, CDR2 SYDVKM. The CDR3 loop spans 11 amino acids. With 6 bases removed from V and 8 bases from J, the gap between germline ends came to 10 bases. CDR3 protein: CASSPRTEAFF. The CDR3 DNA reads as TGTGCCAGCAGCCCTCGGACAGAAGCTTTCTTT. The full variable domain, in which reference TRBV28 and TRBJ1-1 provide the parts outside the CDR3, is DVKVTQSSRYLVKRTGEKVFLECVQDMDHENMFWYRQDPGLGLRLIYFSYDVKMKEKGDIPEGYSVSREKKERFSLILESASTNQTSMYLCASSPRTEAFFGQGTRLTVV.

The J gene is TRBJ2-7, the V gene TRBV6-2 or TRBV6-3; D is undetermined. The CDR3 totals 11 residues. Germline loops: CDR1 MNHEY, CDR2 SVGEGT. Trimming cost V 6 bases and J 2 bases, with 5 bases left between them. The CDR3 coding sequence is TGTGCCAGCAGCAGCGCCTACGAGCAGTACTTC. Encoded protein: CASSSAYEQYF.

The rearrangement uses TRBV3-1 (or the pseudogene TRBV3-2) and TRBJ1-4; 10 bases match TRBD1. The germline V gene has CDR1 LGHDT and CDR2 YNNKEL (reference sequence). The junction had 2 bases not matched to a gene; V was cut back by 6 bases and J by 10 bases. The CDR3 consists of 12 residues. The CDR3 nucleotides read TGTGCCAGCAGTGGACAGGGGGGAAAACTGTTTTTT. The encoded protein is CASSGQGGKLFF.

The chain is built from TRBV7-2 and TRBJ2-1; 13 nucleotides agree with TRBD2. Trimming removed 5 bases from V and 10 bases from J; junction bases left unmatched: 8. Germline V gene lookup returns CDR1 SGHTA and CDR2 FQGNSA. The CDR3 has 15 amino acids. The CDR3 DNA is TGTGCCAGCAGCACGGGACTAGCGGGGACGGGGGAGCAGTTCTTC. It translates to CASSTGLAGTGEQFF.

This clone has only one observation. V usage is TRBV3-1 (or the pseudogene TRBV3-2) and J usage is TRBJ1-6; unclear D gene. The CDR3 contains 13 residues. Germline CDR1 is LGHDT and CDR2 is YNNKEL (reference sequence). Trimming removed 6 bases at V and 8 bases at J, with 11 bases between. The CDR3 loop reads CASRELRDSPLHF. The CDR3, as DNA: TGTGCCAGCAGGGAACTTCGAGATTCACCCCTCCACTTT.

The V and J genes are TRBV2 and TRBJ2-7; either TRBD1 or TRBD2 may fit D (5 bases each). CDR3 length: 14 residues. V dropped 7 bases and J dropped 1 base, with 14 bases sitting between them. Germline assignment: CDR1 SNHLY and CDR2 FYNNEI. CDR3 protein: CASMGTEASYEQYF. CDR3 coding DNA: TGTGCCAGCATGGGGACGGAGGCTTCCTACGAGCAGTACTTC. The full variable domain, completed using reference TRBV2 and TRBJ2-7, is EPEVTQTPSHQVTQMGQEVILRCVPISNHLYFYWYRQILGQKVEFLVSFYNNEISEKSEIFDDQFSVERPDGSNFTLKIRSTKLEDSAMYFCASMGTEASYEQYFGPGTRLTVT.

V and J are TRBV19 and TRBJ2-7; 7 positions agree with TRBD1. V lost 5 bases, J lost 1 base, and 5 bases stayed unmatched. This CDR3 comprises 14 residues. Germline CDR1 and CDR2: LNHDA and SQIVND (reference sequence). The CDR3 nucleotides are TGTGCCAGTAGTCCAGGGACAGCTTCCTACGAGCAGTACTTC. Its translation: CASSPGTASYEQYF.

J is TRBJ2-7 and V is TRBV6-2 or TRBV6-3, with a tentative D call TRBD1 (5 bases). The CDR3 totals 14 residues. Trimming took off 2 bases at V and 0 bases at J, with 8 bases between the two ends. Germline V gives CDR1 MNHEY, CDR2 SVGEGT. The CDR3, as DNA: TGTGCCAGCAGTTACGGGGCAGCCTCCTACGAGCAGTACTTC. Amino acid sequence: CASSYGAASYEQYF.

This clone has only one observation. The chain employs TRBV2 and TRBJ2-1, with TRBD2 identical over 11 bases. Trimming at V came to 4 bases and at J to 4 bases, leaving 3 bases not matched to a gene. The germline V gene has CDR1 SNHLY and CDR2 FYNNEI. This CDR3 has 15 amino acids. The CDR3 reads CASSGASGGYNEQFF. CDR3 nucleotides: TGTGCCAGCAGTGGTGCTAGCGGGGGGTACAATGAGCAGTTCTTC. The full variable domain, with the rest looked up from reference TRBV2 and TRBJ2-1, is EPEVTQTPSHQVTQMGQEVILRCVPISNHLYFYWYRQILGQKVEFLVSFYNNEISEKSEIFDDQFSVERPDGSNFTLKIRSTKLEDSAMYFCASSGASGGYNEQFFGPGTRLTVL.

The V gene is TRBV10-3, the J gene TRBJ1-1; D is perhaps TRBD1 (5 bases). V was trimmed by 7 bases and J by 2 bases, leaving 20 bases between them. This CDR3 comprises 16 residues. CDR1 and CDR2 from the germline V gene are ENHRY and SYGVKD. The CDR3: CAIKSTGLKGNTEAFF. The CDR3 nucleotides are TGTGCCATCAAGTCAACAGGCCTCAAGGGAAACACTGAAGCTTTCTTT.

The chain uses TRBV5-1 and TRBJ1-3, with 7 nucleotides matching TRBD1. Unmatched junction bases numbered 10, after V lost 4 bases and J lost 0 bases. The CDR3 length is 17 residues. Germline V gene sequence: CDR1 SGHRS, CDR2 YFSETQ. CDR3 DNA sequence: TGCGCCAGCAGCCGCAGACTGCAGGGGGTCTCTGGAAACACCATATATTTT. Its translation is CASSRRLQGVSGNTIYF.